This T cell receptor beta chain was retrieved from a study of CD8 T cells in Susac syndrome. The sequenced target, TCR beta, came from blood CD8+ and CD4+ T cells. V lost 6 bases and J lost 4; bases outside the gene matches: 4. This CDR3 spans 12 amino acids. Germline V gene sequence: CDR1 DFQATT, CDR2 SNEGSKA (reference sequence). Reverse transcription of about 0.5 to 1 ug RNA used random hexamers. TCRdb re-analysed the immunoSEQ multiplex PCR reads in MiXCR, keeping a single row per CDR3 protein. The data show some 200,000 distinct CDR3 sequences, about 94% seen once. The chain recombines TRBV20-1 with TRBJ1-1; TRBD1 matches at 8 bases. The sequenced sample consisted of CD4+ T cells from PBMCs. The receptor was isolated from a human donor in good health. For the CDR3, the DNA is TGCAGTGCCTTCGACAGGGGCACTGAAGCTTTCTTT. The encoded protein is CSAFDRGTEAFF.